This T cell receptor (beta chain) appears in the sequencing data of a study of T cell repertoires in cytomegalovirus infection. Whole-study context: CMV epitopes used comprised recently identified HLA-C-restricted ones and well-studied HLA-B-restricted ones. CMV infection plus the matching HLA type was flagged by public TCR beta signatures. Study-level findings and limits: The study found HLA-C-restricted CMV-specific TCR beta clonotypes dominating the ex vivo response. Cumulative frequency of public TCR beta families picked out carriers of CMV plus the relevant HLA.

This CDR3 contains 15 residues. J lost 4 bases, V lost 5 bases, and 7 bases had no gene match. The V gene's germline CDR1 is SGHTA and CDR2 FQGNSA. Points on this clonotype: Antigen: not known.

TCRdb recomputed calls from the reads with MiXCR, one row per CDR3 protein. The top ten clones hold about a sixth of a sample with just under 500,000 distinct CDR3 sequences, about 33% of them seen once. V is TRBV7-2 and J is TRBJ1-5; 8 positions agree with TRBD1. The sequence was obtained from a human donor in good health (CMV status not recorded). Some clones in this sample may be carry-over from other donors' samples. This specimen was cultured PBMCs, taken from culture after CMV antigen stimulation. The CDR3 nucleotides are TGTGCCAGCAGCACGGGGACAGGTACTAATCAGCCCCAGCATTTT. It encodes CASSTGTGTNQPQHF.